Listed below are T cell receptor beta chains from one sample, sequenced in a study of identifying expanded T cells in peripheral blood. Libraries were prepared by immunoSEQ multiplex PCR; TCRdb keeps only in-frame clonotypes and omits some of them. The sample lists more than 55,000 clones; more than 75% were seen once. The sample taken for sequencing was blood. The receptors were sampled from a person aged 18-69 years in good health. The CDR3 runs from the conserved cysteine through the conserved F or W.

cdr3_aa j_call v_call
CASGDQPQHF TRBJ1-5 TRBV7-9
CASSQDFAGSSYNEQFF TRBJ2-1 TRBV4-3
CASSQEGTGGADTQYF TRBJ2-3 TRBV4-2
CASSVLTAADSNQPQHF TRBJ1-5 TRBV21-1
CASSQGHRGMNTEAFF TRBJ1-1 TRBV4-2
CSASPDGYTF TRBJ1-2 TRBV20-1
CASRPPGRHNEQFF TRBJ2-1 TRBV19
CASSSRDGTYEQYF TRBJ2-7 TRBV5-4
CASRPPPGQGRSNQPQHF TRBJ1-5 TRBV5-8
CASNPKGRTYGYTF TRBJ1-2 TRBV19
CASSADRGGSYEQYF TRBJ2-7 TRBV2
CASSPTSYEQYF TRBJ2-7 TRBV28
CAWSVTDTGELFF TRBJ2-2 TRBV30
CASSVSRVPGANVLTF TRBJ2-6 TRBV6-1
CSVDWTSGSNYEQYF TRBJ2-7 TRBV29-1
CASSISRTGSPGYTF TRBJ1-2 TRBV19
CASRGGTEPQPQHF TRBJ1-5 TRBV6-1
CAWSTLDSISGNTIYF TRBJ1-3 TRBV30
CASSKGTGSNQPQHF TRBJ1-5 TRBV28
CASNRQADLRDTQYF TRBJ2-3 TRBV5-1
CAISAGTGGDVNTGELFF TRBJ2-2 TRBV10-3
CASSYSTSSRQHF TRBJ1-5 TRBV6-5
CASSSPGQGIDEQYF TRBJ2-7 TRBV6-5
CASSLASGELFF TRBJ2-2 TRBV19
CASSGWGQGQFF TRBJ2-1 TRBV5-6
CASSLGGTDTQYF TRBJ2-3 TRBV5-4
CASSDFGQGGEKLFF TRBJ1-4 TRBV25-1
CASSTWDFSYEQYF TRBJ2-7 TRBV7-8
CASSLFGTTKNIQYF TRBJ2-4 TRBV28
CASSVAQTAGSGNTIYF TRBJ1-3 TRBV9
CAWSLTSGRFLSYEQYF TRBJ2-7 TRBV30
CSARDRYEQFF TRBJ2-1 TRBV20-1
CASSQDGLFTDTQYF TRBJ2-3 TRBV4-1
CASSPSLEGIYGYTF TRBJ1-2 TRBV4-2
CASSPELALAGVTGELFF TRBJ2-2 TRBV18
CASTIGTADTGELFF TRBJ2-2 TRBV6-1
CASSSTGRRGGYTF TRBJ1-2 TRBV28
CASSYLMEEQYF TRBJ2-7 TRBV28
CAIGGGNQPQHF TRBJ1-5 TRBV2
CASSRLAGVYEQYF TRBJ2-7 TRBV7-2
CASSTTSSYTEAFF TRBJ1-1 TRBV2
CAWSRGPGSTFF TRBJ1-1 TRBV30
CASSRTTGLAQF TRBJ2-7 TRBV5-4
CAWTYKETQYF TRBJ2-5 TRBV30
CASEGGSSGNQPQHF TRBJ1-5 TRBV6-1